This entry concerns a single T cell receptor beta chain. The data were taken from a study of shared clonotypes between healthy human individuals. Germline-derived CDR1 and CDR2 are MNHEY and SVGAGI. The CDR3 sequence is 16 residues long. The ends were cut back, 0 bases at V and 6 bases at J, with 17 bases in the middle. The method was immunoSEQ multiplex PCR; TCRdb's version includes in-frame clones alone and lacks a portion of them. The table shows around 2.5 million clones, with under 95% occurring only once. The sequenced material came from naive CD4+ T cells from PBMCs. Subset denoted: CD45RA+ positively selected. The origin of this receptor is a man between 18 and 29 years old in good health. Some clones in this sample may be carry-over from other donors' samples. The chain recombines TRBV6-5 with TRBJ2-5; D could derive from TRBD1 or TRBD2 (5 bases each). The CDR3 loop reads CASSYSPSGRDQTQYF. DNA of the CDR3: TGTGCCAGCAGTTACTCCCCCTCCGGCAGGGACCAGACCCAGTACTTC.